A single sample is the source of the 24 T cell receptor beta chains below, sequenced in a study of control samples from healthy donors and cancer patients. Sequencing used immunoSEQ multiplex PCR; TCRdb keeps in-frame clones, though not all of them. The sample contains approximately 100,000 clones, around 89% of which appear only once. Sequencing was done on a sample of blood. The source of these receptors is a woman aged 50 to 60 in good health.

The genes are TRBV6-5 and TRBJ2-3; 9 bases agree with TRBD1. Germline V gives CDR1 MNHEY, CDR2 SVGAGI. The trim removed 7 bases at V and 2 bases at J, leaving 4 bases unmatched. CDR3 length: 14 amino acids. The CDR3 DNA reads TGTGCCAGCAACGGACAGGGGATCACAGATACGCAGTATTTT. It encodes CASNGQGITDTQYF.

The chain is built from TRBV18 and TRBJ2-1, with a possible D match to TRBD1 (5 bases). V was trimmed by 3 bases and J by 6 bases, leaving 15 bases between them. Germline assignment: CDR1 KGHSH and CDR2 LQKENI. This CDR3 has 15 amino acids. CDR3 amino acids: CASSPWKGQGNEQFF. DNA for the CDR3: TGTGCCAGCTCACCGTGGAAGGGCCAGGGCAATGAGCAGTTCTTC. Combining the CDR3 with reference TRBV18 and TRBJ2-1 gives the whole variable domain NAGVMQNPRHLVRRRGQEARLRCSPMKGHSHVYWYRQLPEEGLKFMVYLQKENIIDESGMPKERFSAEFPKEGPSILRIQQVVRGDSAAYFCASSPWKGQGNEQFFGPGTRLTVL.

This chain joins TRBV5-1 and TRBJ2-3; the D is unclear. The CDR3 consists of 13 residues. Trimming pared 4 bases from V and 0 bases from J, leaving 6 bases between. Germline CDR1 SGHRS, CDR2 YFSETQ. For the CDR3, the DNA is TGCGCCAGCAGCGGTTCTAGCACAGATACGCAGTATTTT. This encodes CASSGSSTDTQYF. Combining the CDR3 with reference TRBV5-1 and TRBJ2-3 gives the whole variable domain KAGVTQTPRYLIKTRGQQVTLSCSPISGHRSVSWYQQTPGQGLQFLFEYFSETQRNKGNFPGRFSGRQFSNSRSEMNVSTLELGDSALYLCASSGSSTDTQYFGPGTRLTVL.

This clone has just one count. This rearrangement joins TRBV5-8 to TRBJ1-5, with D uncertain. The CDR3 consists of 14 residues. Germline assignment: CDR1 SGHTS and CDR2 YDEGEE. V was shortened by 2 bases and J by 4 bases, with 10 bases between the two germline ends. The CDR3 loop reads CASSFLRKNQPQHF. In nucleotides, the CDR3 is TGTGCCAGCAGCTTTCTTAGGAAAAATCAGCCCCAGCATTTT.

The rearrangement links TRBV7-9 to TRBJ1-2; no clear D. The CDR3 has 13 amino acids. V was shortened by 2 bases and J by 6 bases, with 10 bases between the two germline ends. Germline CDR1 reads SEHNR; CDR2 reads FQNEAQ (reference sequence). In nucleotides, the CDR3 is TGTGCCAGCAGCTTAACGCATAAGGATGGCTACACCTTC. Its protein product is CASSLTHKDGYTF.

The chain is built from TRBV6-5 and TRBJ1-4; maybe TRBD1 (5 bases). V lost 5 bases and J 3 bases, leaving 13 bases between the germline ends. This CDR3 has 15 residues. Germline V lookup: CDR1 MNHEY, CDR2 SVGAGI. CDR3 sequence reads: CASSSPTAANEKLFF. The DNA of the CDR3 is TGTGCCAGCAGTAGCCCGACAGCAGCTAATGAAAAACTGTTTTTT.

V gene TRBV6-5 combines with J gene TRBJ2-4; D remains ambiguous. Per the germline V gene, CDR1 is MNHEY and CDR2 is SVGAGI. Trimming removed 6 bases from V and 6 bases from J, with 3 bases in between. CDR3 length: 10 amino acids. The DNA for the CDR3 is TGTGCCAGCAGCCTAAACATTCAGTACTTC. Encoded protein: CASSLNIQYF.

Remarks on this clone: The same CDR3 is also encoded by other DNA sequences in this sample. This chain links TRBV7-9 with TRBJ2-1; TRBD2 matches 8 bases. The CDR3 totals 15 residues. The junction had 4 bases not matched to a gene; V was cut back by 6 bases and J by 0 bases. Germline CDR1 reads SEHNR; CDR2 reads FQNEAQ (reference sequence). The CDR3 region has the DNA TGTGCCAGCAGTAGAAGCGGGAGCTCCTACAATGAGCAGTTCTTC. The encoded protein is CASSRSGSSYNEQFF.

The V gene is TRBV7-9, the J gene TRBJ2-2; maybe TRBD2 (5 bases). This CDR3 region has 16 residues. Germline V CDR1 and CDR2: SEHNR, FQNEAQ (reference sequence). Trimming took 7 bases from V and 4 from J, leaving 19 bases between them. DNA for the CDR3: TGTGCCAGCAACCATCCCGGGCTAGCAATCACCGGGGAGCTGTTTTTT. Translation: CASNHPGLAITGELFF.

This clone appeared once. The rearrangement uses TRBV12-3 or TRBV12-4 and TRBJ2-5, with D unclear. The CDR3 has 11 amino acids. V was trimmed by 3 bases and J by 5 bases, leaving 4 bases between them. For the CDR3, the DNA is TGTGCCAGCAGTTTTTGGGAGACCCAGTACTTC. Protein sequence: CASSFWETQYF.

The CDR3 bases are TGTGCCAGCAGTTTAAAGGGGGGAATGAGCTCCTACGAGCAGTACGTC. Protein sequence: CASSLKGGMSSYEQYV. The V call is TRBV27, the J call TRBJ2-7; D may correspond to TRBD1 or TRBD2 (6 bases each). Germline CDR1 and CDR2: MNHEY and SMNVEV (reference sequence). The CDR3 loop spans 16 amino acids. With 2 bases removed from V and 0 bases from J, the gap between germline ends came to 14 bases.

The chain links TRBV6-5 to TRBJ2-5; possibly TRBD2 for D (6 bases). CDR3 length equals 13 residues. CDR1 and CDR2 from the germline V gene are MNHEY and SVGAGI. The V and J ends lost 6 bases and 5 bases respectively, with 13 bases between them. This CDR3 is CASSVLARETQYF. The CDR3 DNA is TGTGCCAGCAGCGTCCTAGCGCGGGAGACCCAGTACTTC.

The rearrangement links TRBV28 to TRBJ1-1; D possibly corresponds to TRBD1 (5 bases). The CDR3 totals 14 residues. The germline CDR1 and CDR2 sequences are MDHEN and SYDVKM. V gave up 5 bases and J gave up 7 bases, with 17 bases separating them. In DNA, the CDR3 is TGTGCCAGCAGTCCCAATGCCGGGGCCAATGAAGCTTTCTTT. Protein: CASSPNAGANEAFF. The entire variable domain, with the rest obtained from reference TRBV28 and TRBJ1-1, is as follows: DVKVTQSSRYLVKRTGEKVFLECVQDMDHENMFWYRQDPGLGLRLIYFSYDVKMKEKGDIPEGYSVSREKKERFSLILESASTNQTSMYLCASSPNAGANEAFFGQGTRLTVV.

The rearrangement joins TRBV27 to TRBJ2-7; 9 bases align to TRBD1. The CDR3 sequence is 15 residues long. The germline CDR1 and CDR2 sequences are MNHEY and SMNVEV (reference sequence). The trim removed 6 bases at V and 0 bases at J, leaving 6 bases unmatched. This CDR3 reads CASRPGTGSSYEQYF. DNA for the CDR3: TGTGCCAGCAGGCCCGGGACAGGGAGCTCCTACGAGCAGTACTTC.

The rearrangement joins TRBV5-8 to TRBJ2-5; D gene uncertain. The CDR3 contains 11 residues. Trimming took off 3 bases at V and 5 bases at J, with 5 bases between the two ends. Germline V CDR1 and CDR2: SGHTS, YDEGEE. The CDR3 sequence: CASSSLETQYF. In nucleotides, the CDR3 is TGTGCCAGCAGCTCCCTGGAGACCCAGTACTTC.

In its sample, this clone was seen once. The genes are TRBV2 and TRBJ2-1; D unresolved. The CDR3 has 13 residues. Trimming removed 2 bases at V and 14 bases at J, with 16 bases between. CDR1 SNHLY and CDR2 FYNNEI come from the germline V gene. The CDR3 is CASSERRRDEKFF. In nucleotides, the CDR3 is TGTGCCAGCAGTGAACGTCGAAGGGATGAAAAGTTCTTC.

The chain joins TRBV5-6 to TRBJ1-1; D is possibly TRBD1 (5 bases). Trimming removed 5 bases from V and 4 bases from J, with 12 bases in between. This CDR3 comprises 13 residues. Per germline, CDR1 SGHDT and CDR2 YYEEEE. The CDR3 nucleotides read TGTGCCAGCAGGGCTCAGGGTGGCACTGAAGCTTTCTTT. This gives the protein CASRAQGGTEAFF. Full variable domain (missing parts from reference TRBV5-6 and TRBJ1-1): DAGVTQSPTHLIKTRGQQVTLRCSPKSGHDTVSWYQQALGQGPQFIFQYYEEEERQRGNFPDRFSGHQFPNYSSELNVNALLLGDSALYLCASRAQGGTEAFFGQGTRLTVV.

The chain recombines TRBV27 with TRBJ2-7; D call uncertain. The CDR3 is 11 amino acids. Germline CDR1 MNHEY, CDR2 SMNVEV (reference sequence). V lost 5 bases and J lost 4, with 6 bases in between. The CDR3 coding sequence is TGTGCCAGCAGTCCCCGTTACGAGCAGTACTTC. Translation gives CASSPRYEQYF.

This clone was seen once. The chain employs TRBV20-1 and TRBJ1-4; no clear D. The CDR3 consists of 11 residues. Trimming stripped 4 bases from V and 7 bases from J, with 7 bases between. Germline V lookup: CDR1 DFQATT, CDR2 SNEGSKA (reference sequence). CDR3 protein: CSAKQSEKLFF. DNA of the CDR3: TGCAGTGCTAAACAATCTGAAAAACTGTTTTTT.

The chain recombines TRBV5-5 with TRBJ1-2; the D is unclear. CDR3 size: 14 residues. Trimming cost V 0 bases and J 4 bases, with 10 bases left between them. Germline V gives CDR1 SGHKS, CDR2 YYEKEE (reference sequence). The CDR3 spells CASSLGTASYGYTF. For the CDR3, the DNA is TGTGCCAGCAGCTTGGGCACAGCCAGCTATGGCTACACCTTC.

This clone was observed a few times. The rearrangement uses TRBV11-2 and TRBJ2-1, with TRBD1 matching 9 bases. This CDR3 comprises 15 residues. Unmatched junction bases numbered 11, after V lost 5 bases and J lost 9 bases. CDR1 is SGHAT, CDR2 FQNNGV, per germline. CDR3 sequence: CASSGGQGVSIEQFF. CDR3 in DNA: TGTGCCAGCAGCGGGGGACAGGGAGTCTCCATTGAGCAGTTCTTC.

Worth noting for this clone: Since no conserved phenylalanine or tryptophan closes the CDR3, a read error is the likely cause. The limits of the CDR3 on the DNA are not certain, so only TCRdb's listed CDR3 is given. The rearrangement uses TRBV4-1 and TRBJ1-6; TRBD1 is the table's D call, not checked against the DNA. The CDR3 has 8 residues if both end residues are counted. Germline V CDR1 and CDR2: MGHRA, YSYEKL. The CDR3 reads CASSQDRA.

The genes are TRBV7-3 and TRBJ2-5, with a possible D match to TRBD2 (7 bases). Trimming removed 0 bases from V and 7 bases from J, with 12 bases in between. Germline V gives CDR1 SGHTA, CDR2 FQGTGA. This CDR3 has 14 amino acids. The CDR3 DNA sequence: TGTGCCAGCAGCTTAACGGGGGGGCCTGGGACCCAGTACTTC. This sequence encodes CASSLTGGPGTQYF.

V gene TRBV7-3 combines with J gene TRBJ2-5, with 10 bases lining up with TRBD1. This CDR3 region has 15 residues. The V gene's germline CDR1 is SGHTA and CDR2 FQGTGA. After removal of 4 bases from V and 4 bases from J, the junction contained 6 bases not matched to a gene. The CDR3 bases are TGTGCCAGCAGCTGGCAGGGACAGGGGAGAGAGACCCAGTACTTC. Amino acids: CASSWQGQGRETQYF.